This T cell receptor beta chain was observed in a study of T cells in Graves' hyperthyroidism and ophthalmopathy. The TCR beta CDR3 regions underwent amplification using RNA transcripts as the source. The TCR CDR3 first-round RT-PCR relied on the HTBI primer set. In TCRdb, the multiplex PCR reads were re-called with MiXCR into one record per CDR3 protein. The sample has hundreds of thousands of distinct CDR3 sequences, approximately 42% seen once; the top ten hold 7% to 7.5%. On the basis of clinical symptoms, serum thyroxine and TRAb, thyroid ultrasound and orbital computed tomography, diagnoses were made. From germline, CDR1 is SGDLS and CDR2 YYNGEE. This CDR3 has 17 residues. The ends were cut back, 4 bases at V and 5 bases at J, with 24 bases in the middle.

The source is an adult man with Graves' disease, either hyperthyroidism or ophthalmopathy (not recorded which). Specimen: peripheral blood or thyroid tissue (not recorded which). The J gene is TRBJ1-1, the V gene TRBV9; no firm D call. The CDR3 is CASSQVVGGTRRTEAFF. CDR3 nucleotides: TGTGCCAGCAGCCAAGTTGTAGGCGGCACGCGAAGGACTGAAGCTTTCTTT.